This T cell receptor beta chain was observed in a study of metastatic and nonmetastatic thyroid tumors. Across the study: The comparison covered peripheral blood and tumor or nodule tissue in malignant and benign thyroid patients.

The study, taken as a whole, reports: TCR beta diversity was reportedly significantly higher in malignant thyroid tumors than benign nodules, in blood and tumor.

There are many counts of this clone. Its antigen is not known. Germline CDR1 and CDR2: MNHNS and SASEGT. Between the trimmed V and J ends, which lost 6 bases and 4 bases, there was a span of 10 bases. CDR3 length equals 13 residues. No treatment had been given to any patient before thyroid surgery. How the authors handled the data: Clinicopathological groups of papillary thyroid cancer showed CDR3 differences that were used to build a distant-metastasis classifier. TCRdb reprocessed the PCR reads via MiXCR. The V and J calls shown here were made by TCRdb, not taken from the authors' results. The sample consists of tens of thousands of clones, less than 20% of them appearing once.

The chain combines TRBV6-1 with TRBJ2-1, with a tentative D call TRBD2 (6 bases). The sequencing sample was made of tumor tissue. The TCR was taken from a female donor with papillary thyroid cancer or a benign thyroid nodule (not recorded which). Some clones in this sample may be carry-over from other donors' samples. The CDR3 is CASRTAGYNEQFF. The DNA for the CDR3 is TGTGCCAGCAGAACGGCGGGGTACAATGAGCAGTTCTTC.